The 31 T cell receptor beta chains presented below share a single source sample, sequenced in a study of metastatic and nonmetastatic thyroid tumors. TCRdb re-processed the PCR reads through MiXCR. This sample yields roughly 55,000 clones, of which roughly 15% are seen a single time; less than 9.5% belongs to the top ten. Thyroid surgery was preceded by no treatment in any patient. Specimen: blood. The origin of the receptors is a male donor with papillary thyroid cancer or a benign thyroid nodule (not recorded which). Some clones in this sample may be carry-over from other donors' samples.

The table lists this clone with many counts. The chain recombines TRBV9 with TRBJ2-7; 11 nucleotides line up with TRBD1. The germline CDR1 and CDR2 sequences are SGDLS and YYNGEE. This CDR3 is built from 16 residues. Losses at the gene ends were 3 bases for V and 7 bases for J; bases not matched to a gene: 12. The CDR3 loop is CASSANLDRGQVEQYF. The CDR3 DNA reads as TGTGCCAGCAGCGCGAACCTGGACAGGGGGCAAGTGGAGCAGTACTTC.

Many counts were recorded for this clone. The rearrangement joins TRBV20-1 to TRBJ2-5; 7 nucleotides line up with TRBD2. V trimming: 3 bases; J trimming: 4 bases; junction bases outside the gene matches: 2. CDR3 length equals 12 residues. CDR1 and CDR2 from the germline V gene are DFQATT and SNEGSKA (reference sequence). This CDR3 is CSASPGGETQYF. The DNA of the CDR3 is TGCAGTGCTAGCCCGGGAGGAGAGACCCAGTACTTC.

There are many counts of this clone. The rearrangement uses TRBV9 and TRBJ2-3; D is unresolved. V was cut by 3 bases and J by 4 bases, with 12 bases left in between. This CDR3 region has 14 residues. Germline loops: CDR1 SGDLS, CDR2 YYNGEE. The CDR3 is CASSADLAADTQYF. In DNA form, the CDR3 reads TGTGCCAGCAGCGCCGACCTGGCGGCAGATACGCAGTATTTT.

This clone is labeled medium-sized. The chain links TRBV7-6 to TRBJ2-7; D remains unclear. Deletions cut 5 bases from V and 3 bases from J, with 17 bases between. The CDR3 spans 15 residues. CDR1 and CDR2 (germline): SGHVS, FNYEAQ. CDR3 protein: CASSPETTAIYEQYV. CDR3 nucleotides: TGTGCCAGCAGCCCCGAAACTACGGCGATCTACGAGCAGTACGTC.

As concerns this clone: At one end the junction does not follow the germline gene, possibly because of a read error. This sequence joins TRBV9 and TRBJ2-3; no firm D call. The CDR3 has 15 residues. CDR1 is SGDLS, CDR2 YYNGEE, per germline. CDR3: CAGSVGYVSTDTQYF. The CDR3 region has the DNA TGTGCCGGCAGCGTGGGTTACGTTAGCACAGATACGCAGTATTTT. The full variable domain, with the rest looked up from reference TRBV9 and TRBJ2-3, is DSGVTQTPKHLITATGQRVTLRCSPRSGDLSVYWYQQSLDQGLQFLIQYYNGEERAKGNILERFSAQQFPDLHSELNLSSLELGDSALYFCAGSVGYVSTDTQYFGPGTRLTVL.

This clone was detected many times. This chain's CDR3 is CSALAGGATTYNEQFF. The DNA of the CDR3 is TGCAGTGCCCTAGCGGGAGGGGCCACCACCTACAATGAGCAGTTCTTC. V is TRBV20-1 and J is TRBJ2-1, with 12 bases lining up with TRBD2. The CDR3 is made up of 16 amino acids. In germline, CDR1 is DFQATT, CDR2 SNEGSKA (reference sequence). V gave up 6 bases and J gave up 2 bases; unmatched junction bases: 8.

This clone occurred many times. V gene TRBV24-1 combines with J gene TRBJ2-2; TRBD2 aligns across 7 bases. Looked up from germline, CDR1 is KGHDR and CDR2 is SFDVKD. J was trimmed by 8 bases and V by 2 bases; bases with no gene match: 7. CDR3 length equals 15 residues. The DNA for the CDR3 is TGTGCCACCAGTGATTCTGTCGGAGCGGGGGGGGAGCTGTTTTTT. Its protein product is CATSDSVGAGGELFF.

This clone was recorded at least ten times. The chain carries TRBV20-1 and TRBJ2-5; the match to TRBD1 covers 12 bases. CDR1 DFQATT and CDR2 SNEGSKA come from the germline V gene (reference sequence). The CDR3 covers 17 residues. V was clipped by 3 bases and J by 5 bases; unmatched bases: 13. For the CDR3, the DNA is TGCAGTGCTAGGGGATTTTCCGGGACAGGGGGCGACGAGACCCAGTACTTC. Amino acid sequence: CSARGFSGTGGDETQYF.

The sample holds many counts of this clone. The chain is built from TRBV2 and TRBJ2-7, with D tentatively TRBD2 (7 bases). V was shortened by 1 base and J by 2 bases, with 12 bases between the two germline ends. Per germline, CDR1 SNHLY and CDR2 FYNNEI. This CDR3 spans 15 amino acids. CDR3: CASSEGAGDTYEQYF. The CDR3 bases are TGTGCCAGCAGTGAAGGGGCGGGGGACACCTACGAGCAGTACTTC.

The sample holds many counts of this clone. V usage is TRBV20-1 and J usage is TRBJ2-1; 8 nucleotides line up with TRBD2. The CDR3 has 16 residues. Germline V CDR1 and CDR2: DFQATT, SNEGSKA (reference sequence). Losses at the gene ends were 6 bases for V and 2 bases for J; bases not matched to a gene: 12. CDR3 in DNA: TGCAGTGCGCCAGAGATAGGGCGGGGGGCCTACAATGAGCAGTTCTTC. Encoded protein: CSAPEIGRGAYNEQFF.

This clone was counted ten times or more. The gene calls are TRBV6-1 and TRBJ1-1; D is uncertain. The germline V gene has CDR1 MNHNS and CDR2 SASEGT. V lost 8 bases to trimming and J lost 0 bases, with 13 bases between them. The CDR3 consists of 14 residues. The CDR3 region is CASSRWQMNTEAFF. The DNA of the CDR3 is TGTGCCAGCTCACGCTGGCAGATGAACACTGAAGCTTTCTTT.

There are many counts of this clone. The chain carries TRBV5-1 and TRBJ2-7; weak D call: TRBD1 (6 bases). This CDR3 is 13 amino acids long. Germline V gene lookup returns CDR1 SGHRS and CDR2 YFSETQ. V was cut by 3 bases and J by 6 bases, with 13 bases left in between. This chain's CDR3 is CASSWDILLEQYF. The CDR3 bases are TGCGCCAGCAGCTGGGACATCCTGCTCGAGCAGTACTTC.

The table lists this clone with many counts. The same CDR3 is also encoded by other DNA sequences in this sample. The gene calls are TRBV19 and TRBJ1-1, with no clear D. Trimming stripped 3 bases from V and 3 bases from J, with 8 bases between. The CDR3 totals 13 residues. CDR1 is LNHDA, CDR2 SQIVND, per germline (reference sequence). This CDR3 is CASSIDGDTEAFF. In DNA form, the CDR3 reads TGTGCCAGTAGTATCGATGGGGACACTGAAGCTTTCTTT.

This chain joins TRBV6-2 or TRBV6-3 and TRBJ2-7; D might be TRBD2 (6 bases). The CDR3 loop spans 13 amino acids. CDR1 and CDR2 (germline): MNHEY, SVGEGT. CDR3 protein: CASSYSVDYDQYV. Written as DNA, the CDR3 is TGTGCCAGCAGTTACTCCGTGGACTACGATCAGTACGTC.

V is TRBV18 and J is TRBJ2-7; D is possibly TRBD2 (6 bases). Germline V gene data show CDR1 as KGHSH and CDR2 as LQKENI. V was trimmed by 1 base and J by 7 bases, leaving 11 bases between them. The CDR3 totals 13 residues. The CDR3 DNA reads TGTGCCAGCTCACCACTCCCCGGGGGAGAGCAGTACTTC. It translates to CASSPLPGGEQYF.

Regarding this clone: The junction and the germline gene differ at one end; a read error may be behind it. Other DNA sequences in the sample encode the same CDR3. The rearrangement uses TRBV4-2 and TRBJ2-5; no firm D call. The CDR3 spans 16 residues. Germline V gene sequence: CDR1 LGHNA, CDR2 YNFKEQ. CDR3 amino acids: CASSQELGFGKETQYF. For the CDR3, the DNA is TGTGCCAGCAGCCAAGAACTCGGGTTCGGTAAGGAGACACAGTACTTC.

This clone has a count of ten or more. The chain carries TRBV11-2 and TRBJ1-2; D is perhaps TRBD1 (6 bases). Germline V gene sequence: CDR1 SGHAT, CDR2 FQNNGV. The CDR3 contains 15 residues. With 0 bases removed from V and 5 bases from J, the gap between germline ends came to 13 bases. The CDR3 region has the DNA TGTGCCAGCAGCTTAGAGGGGGCCAGCTTATATGGCTACACCTTC. Translating it yields CASSLEGASLYGYTF.

This clone was observed at least ten times. At one boundary the junction diverges from the germline segment, which might be a read error. The identical CDR3 is also encoded by other nucleotide sequences in the sample. This chain's CDR3 is CSARDQENTEAFF. CDR3 DNA sequence: TGCAGTGCTAGAGATCAAGAGAACACCGAAGCTTTCTTT. The V call is TRBV20-1, the J call TRBJ1-1; D gene uncertain. In germline, CDR1 is DFQATT, CDR2 SNEGSKA (reference sequence). The CDR3 covers 13 residues.

In its sample, this clone was seen a few times. V and J are TRBV28 and TRBJ2-7; D unclear. The germline CDR1 and CDR2 sequences are MDHEN and SYDVKM. V was trimmed by 6 bases and J by 0 bases, leaving 15 bases between them. The CDR3 covers 15 residues. Here the CDR3 reads CASSSAQVCSYEQYF. DNA of the CDR3: TGTGCCAGCAGCTCGGCGCAGGTATGCTCCTACGAGCAGTACTTC.

This clone occurred many times. The rearrangement uses TRBV9 and TRBJ2-1; TRBD1 matches at 8 bases. The CDR3 is made up of 15 amino acids. Germline assignment: CDR1 SGDLS and CDR2 YYNGEE. Trimming removed 4 bases from V and 1 base from J; junction bases left unmatched: 4. This chain's CDR3 is CASSFRQGSYNEQFF. CDR3 coding DNA: TGTGCCAGCAGCTTTCGACAGGGGTCCTACAATGAGCAGTTCTTC.

This clone was recorded at least ten times. This chain joins TRBV11-1 and TRBJ1-1; D is unclear. Trimming left V 5 bases short and J 6 bases short, with 16 bases between. Germline CDR1 SGHAT, CDR2 FQDESV (reference sequence). This CDR3 comprises 14 residues. The DNA for the CDR3 is TGTGCCAGCAGCGCCTACGCCGAGGTCCCTGAAGCTTTCTTT. It encodes CASSAYAEVPEAFF.

The chain joins TRBV5-6 to TRBJ2-7, with D maybe TRBD2 (5 bases). Germline assignment: CDR1 SGHDT and CDR2 YYEEEE. The CDR3 runs 12 residues. Trimming removed 5 bases at V and 7 bases at J, with 13 bases between. In DNA, the CDR3 is TGTGCCAGCAGTATCTGGGAGATGGAGCAGTACGTC. This translates into CASSIWEMEQYV.

The chain joins TRBV7-2 to TRBJ2-5; D is unresolved. This CDR3 is 16 amino acids long. Germline V gives CDR1 SGHTA, CDR2 FQGNSA. Trimming took off 1 base at V and 5 bases at J, with 17 bases between the two ends. CDR3 residues: CASSLDGWNNEETQYF. The CDR3 nucleotides read TGTGCCAGCAGCTTAGACGGGTGGAACAACGAGGAGACCCAGTACTTC. The whole variable domain, remainder taken from reference TRBV7-2 and TRBJ2-5, is GAGVSQSPSNKVTEKGKDVELRCDPISGHTALYWYRQSLGQGLEFLIYFQGNSAPDKSGLPSDRFSAERTGGSVSTLTIQRTQQEDSAVYLCASSLDGWNNEETQYFGPGTRLLVL.

Many counts were recorded for this clone. J is TRBJ2-7 and V is TRBV20-1; 10 bases map to TRBD1. The CDR3 is made up of 13 amino acids. Germline CDR1 reads DFQATT; CDR2 reads SNEGSKA (reference sequence). The J segment lost 2 bases and the V segment lost 3 bases, leaving 1 base of the junction unmatched. The DNA of the CDR3 is TGCAGTGCTAGCGGACAGGGGGCCTACGAGCAGTACGTC. Its protein product is CSASGQGAYEQYV.

This clone was recorded many times. The rearrangement links TRBV7-8 to TRBJ2-5; 10 bases match TRBD2. Losses at the gene ends were 3 bases for V and 5 bases for J; bases not matched to a gene: 6. The CDR3 has 15 amino acids. Germline V gives CDR1 SGHVS, CDR2 FQNEAQ. DNA of the CDR3: TGTGCCAGCAGCTTTTCTAGCGGGAGTGAGGAGACCCAGTACTTC. Translating gives CASSFSSGSEETQYF.

This clone was seen more than once but under ten times. The CDR3 sequence is CASTSLQGYEQYF. DNA for the CDR3: TGTGCCAGCACAAGTTTACAGGGTTACGAGCAGTACTTC. The chain joins TRBV6-1 to TRBJ2-7; TRBD1 might be the D (6 bases). V gave up 7 bases and J gave up 4 bases, with 14 bases separating them. The CDR3 length is 13 residues. CDR1 MNHNS and CDR2 SASEGT come from the germline V gene.

The table lists this clone with many counts. The rearrangement links TRBV4-3 to TRBJ2-1, with 9 bases lining up with TRBD2. In germline, CDR1 is LGHNA, CDR2 YSLEER. This CDR3 has 18 amino acids. V dropped 6 bases and J dropped 4; count of bases not matched to a gene: 16. CDR3 sequence: CASSLTAALAGPYNEQFF. The CDR3 nucleotides read TGCGCCAGCAGTCTGACAGCCGCCCTAGCGGGACCATACAATGAGCAGTTCTTC.

This clone was seen a handful of times. The rearrangement uses TRBV9 and TRBJ2-3; D gene ambiguous. CDR3 length: 12 residues. Germline V lookup: CDR1 SGDLS, CDR2 YYNGEE. V lost 4 bases and J 2 bases, leaving 5 bases between the germline ends. The CDR3 bases are TGTGCCAGCAGCCTTATCACAGATACGCAGTATTTT. Its translation: CASSLITDTQYF.

The sample holds many counts of this clone. The chain links TRBV5-1 to TRBJ2-5; 11 nucleotides match TRBD2. This CDR3 region has 17 residues. The germline V gene encodes CDR1 SGHRS and CDR2 YFSETQ. V shed 0 bases, J shed 1 base, and the junction held 5 bases outside the gene matches. The CDR3, as DNA: TGCGCCAGCAGCTTGGGAGGGACTAGCGGAAGCCAAGAGACCCAGTACTTC. As protein: CASSLGGTSGSQETQYF.

A remark on this clone: This may come from a read error, since a much larger clone is one base off. Other DNA sequences in the sample encode the same CDR3. The chain combines TRBV28 with TRBJ2-5, with TRBD1 matching over 9 bases. The CDR3 runs 15 residues. Germline CDR1 and CDR2: MDHEN and SYDVKM. With V trimmed by 6 bases and J by 5 bases, 10 bases remained unmatched. The CDR3 DNA sequence: TGTGCCAGCAGCTTACTACAGGGGGCATTGGAGACCCAGTACTTC. This encodes CASSLLQGALETQYF.

About this clone: A much larger clone is a single base away; this may be a read error. The genes are TRBV7-3 and TRBJ2-5, with TRBD2 identical over 10 bases. Unmatched junction bases numbered 14, after V lost 5 bases and J lost 5 bases. The germline gives CDR1 SGHTA, CDR2 FQGTGA. The CDR3 has 17 amino acids. In nucleotides, the CDR3 is TGTGCCAGCAGCCCAACCGGGGCTAGCGGGGGAGCTGAGACCCAGTACTTC. It is translated as CASSPTGASGGAETQYF. The variable domain in full, completed from reference TRBV7-3 and TRBJ2-5, reads GAGVSQTPSNKVTEKGKYVELRCDPISGHTALYWYRQSLGQGPEFLIYFQGTGAADDSGLPNDRFFAVRPEGSVSTLKIQRTERGDSAVYLCASSPTGASGGAETQYFGPGTRLLVL.